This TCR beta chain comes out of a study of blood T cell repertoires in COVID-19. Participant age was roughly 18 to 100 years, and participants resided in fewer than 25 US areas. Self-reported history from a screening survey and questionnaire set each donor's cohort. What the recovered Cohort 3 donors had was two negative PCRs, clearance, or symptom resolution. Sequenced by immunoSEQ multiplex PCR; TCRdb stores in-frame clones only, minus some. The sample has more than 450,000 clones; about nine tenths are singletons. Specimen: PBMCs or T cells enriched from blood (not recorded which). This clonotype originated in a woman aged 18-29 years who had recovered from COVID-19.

The chain's CDR3 is CASTQGGTGGYEKLFF. CDR3 nucleotides: TGTGCCAGCACCCAAGGTGGGACAGGGGGCTATGAAAAACTGTTTTTT. The chain joins TRBV2 to TRBJ1-4; 12 bases fit TRBD1. Germline CDR1 SNHLY, CDR2 FYNNEI. The CDR3 is 16 residues long. The V gene end was trimmed by 7 bases and the J gene end by 6 bases; junction bases not matched to a gene: 9.